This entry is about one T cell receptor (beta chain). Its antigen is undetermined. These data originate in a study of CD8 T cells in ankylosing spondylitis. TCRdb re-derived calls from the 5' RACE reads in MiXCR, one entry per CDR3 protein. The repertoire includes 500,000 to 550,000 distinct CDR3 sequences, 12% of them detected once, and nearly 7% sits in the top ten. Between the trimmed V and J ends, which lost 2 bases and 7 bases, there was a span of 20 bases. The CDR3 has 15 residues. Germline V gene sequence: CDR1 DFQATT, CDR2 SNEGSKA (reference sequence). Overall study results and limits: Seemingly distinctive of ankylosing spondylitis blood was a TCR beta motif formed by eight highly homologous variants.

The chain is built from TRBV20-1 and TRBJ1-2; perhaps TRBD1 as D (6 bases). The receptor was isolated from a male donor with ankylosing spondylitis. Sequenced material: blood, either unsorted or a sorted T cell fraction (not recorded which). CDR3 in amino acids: CSARRAGVLEFGYTF. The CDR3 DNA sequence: TGCAGTGCTAGAAGGGCAGGGGTCCTAGAGTTTGGCTACACCTTC.